This T cell receptor (beta chain) is from a study of cytomegalovirus exposure and HLA in healthy donors. The repertoire was sequenced with immunoSEQ multiplex PCR; TCRdb's copy has only in-frame clones and lacks some. The sample contains a few hundred thousand clones, 85% to 90% of which appear only once. Study-level results: Within the 130 or so validation repertoires, first-cohort TCR clusters tended to co-occur, according to a later analysis. According to reports, the classifier identified cytomegalovirus status with high specificity and sensitivity. Most observed TCR sequences were rare, whereas some public TCRs were detected in many donors.

Note on this clone: Its antigen is currently unknown.

The TCR sequence derives from a woman under 30 in good health and CMV-seronegative. The sample comprised PBMCs.

CDR3 coding DNA: TGTGCCAGCAGTTTGAAGTTTAGCCGCGAGCAGTACTTC. It yields the protein CASSLKFSREQYF. This rearrangement joins TRBV28 to TRBJ2-7; D remains unclear. Deletions cut 3 bases from V and 6 bases from J, with 12 bases between. Germline loops: CDR1 MDHEN, CDR2 SYDVKM. The CDR3 sequence is 13 residues long.